This TCR beta chain is drawn from a study of T cells in localized non-small cell lung cancer. Whole-study findings and limits: Clonality peaked in uninvolved adjacent lung rather than tumor. Median detection of top 100 tumor clones in adjacent lung was approximately 50 clones. Because researchers sequenced only one region of the tumor, heterogeneity is still possible. Longer overall survival was seen with higher T cell density measured in blood.

Using immunoSEQ multiplex PCR, the repertoire was profiled, and TCRdb retains in-frame clones only, with some absent. The data hold about 11,000 clones, with 70% to 90% observed a single time. About this clone: Its antigen is unidentified.

The V end was cut by 1 base, the J end by 4 bases, with 5 bases between. This CDR3 region has 12 residues. Germline V gene sequence: CDR1 SGHVS, CDR2 FQNEAQ. The chain employs TRBV7-8 and TRBJ2-7, with D tentatively TRBD2 (5 bases). This clonotype was obtained from a male donor aged 60 or over with stage I lung adenocarcinoma. The material sequenced was peripheral blood, taken before any cancer treatment. In DNA, the CDR3 is TGTGCCAGCAGCTTAGGGGAGTACGAGCAGTACTTC. This sequence encodes CASSLGEYEQYF.